The clone carrying this TCR beta chain was observed once. Its antigen is as yet unknown. V was clipped by 6 bases and J by 5 bases; unmatched bases: 7. Per the germline V gene, CDR1 is MGHDK and CDR2 is SYGVNS. This CDR3 region has 16 residues. These data belong to a study of graft-versus-host responses after intestinal transplantation. Measured with immunoSEQ multiplex PCR; TCRdb has only the in-frame clones, and not every one. The table includes about 39,000 clones, around 96% detected once. Findings and caveats of the study: Researchers found peak circulating GvH clone levels linked to early post-transplant HvG declines. GvH clones appeared in recipient marrow, some first in ileum or blood.

The sequenced sample was unstimulated CD8+ T cells sorted from spleen or lymph node cells, obtained before transplant. The chain links TRBV25-1 to TRBJ2-2, with 12 bases identical to TRBD1. The sequence was obtained from a human donor who was the organ donor for an intestinal transplant. The CDR3 DNA reads TGTGCCAGCAGCGGGCGGGACAGGGGGCCGACCGGGGAGCTGTTTTTT. Translation gives CASSGRDRGPTGELFF.